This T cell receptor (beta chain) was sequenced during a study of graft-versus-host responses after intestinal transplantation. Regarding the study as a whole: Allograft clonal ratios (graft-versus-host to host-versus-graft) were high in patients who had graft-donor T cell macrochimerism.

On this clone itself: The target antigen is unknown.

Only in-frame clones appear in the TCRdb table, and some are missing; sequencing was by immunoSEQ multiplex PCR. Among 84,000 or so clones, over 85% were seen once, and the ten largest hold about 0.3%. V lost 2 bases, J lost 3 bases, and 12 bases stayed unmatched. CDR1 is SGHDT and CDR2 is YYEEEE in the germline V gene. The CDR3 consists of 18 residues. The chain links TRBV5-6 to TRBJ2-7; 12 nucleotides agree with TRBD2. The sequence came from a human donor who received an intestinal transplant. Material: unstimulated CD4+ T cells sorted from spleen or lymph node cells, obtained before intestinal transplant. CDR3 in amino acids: CASSFLAGGPQYYYEQYF. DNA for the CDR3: TGTGCCAGCAGCTTTCTAGCGGGAGGGCCTCAATACTACTACGAGCAGTACTTC.